What follows describes a single T cell receptor beta chain. The data originate from a study of blood T cell repertoires in COVID-19. Study-level background: Collection of acute and convalescent COVID-19 samples took place in the United States, Italy and Spain. T cells, B-cell-depleted T cells, or PBMCs supplied cDNA or gDNA.

The CDR3 covers 15 residues. Looked up from germline, CDR1 is LNHDA and CDR2 is SQIVND (reference sequence). Trimming cost V 6 bases and J 3 bases; bases outside gene matches: 7. Per the original methods: From reference gene primer amplification, estimates of nucleated cell counts were derived. Clones were read by immunoSEQ multiplex PCR, and TCRdb kept only the in-frame ones, dropping some. V and J calls and clone size are as listed in that table; D and trimming were resolved from the DNA. This table holds about 68,000 clones, almost 85% found once. The J gene is TRBJ2-3, the V gene TRBV19, with 9 bases identical to TRBD1. The sequenced sample was peripheral blood. This receptor was identified in a man aged 45 to 65 with acute or convalescent COVID-19. Written as DNA, the CDR3 is TGTGCCAGTAGGGTAGGACAGGGGAAAACAGATACGCAGTATTTT. Its translation is CASRVGQGKTDTQYF.